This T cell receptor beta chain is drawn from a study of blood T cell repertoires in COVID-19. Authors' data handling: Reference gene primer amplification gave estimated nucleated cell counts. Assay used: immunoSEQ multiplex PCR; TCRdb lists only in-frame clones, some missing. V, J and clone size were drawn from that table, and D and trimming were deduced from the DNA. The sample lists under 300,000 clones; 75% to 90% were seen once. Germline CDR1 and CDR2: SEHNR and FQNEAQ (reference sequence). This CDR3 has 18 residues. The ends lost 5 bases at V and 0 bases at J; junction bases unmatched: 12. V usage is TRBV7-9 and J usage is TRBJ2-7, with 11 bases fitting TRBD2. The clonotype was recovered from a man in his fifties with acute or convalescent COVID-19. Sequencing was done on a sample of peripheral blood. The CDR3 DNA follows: TGTGCCAGCAGCCCCAGTCTTTTGGGACTAGCGGTCTCCTACGAGCAGTACTTC. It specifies CASSPSLLGLAVSYEQYF.